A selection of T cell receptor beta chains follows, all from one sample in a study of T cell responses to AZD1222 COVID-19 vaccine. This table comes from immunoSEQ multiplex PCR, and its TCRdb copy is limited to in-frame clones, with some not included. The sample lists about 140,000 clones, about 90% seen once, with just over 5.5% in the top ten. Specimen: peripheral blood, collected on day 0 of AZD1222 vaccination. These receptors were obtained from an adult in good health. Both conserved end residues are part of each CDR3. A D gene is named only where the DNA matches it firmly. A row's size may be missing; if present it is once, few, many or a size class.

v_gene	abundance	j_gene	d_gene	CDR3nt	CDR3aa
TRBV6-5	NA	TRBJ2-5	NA	TGTGCCAGCAGCCCAACGGACAGCCAAGAGACCCAGTACTTC	CASSPTDSQETQYF
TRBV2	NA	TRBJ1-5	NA	TGTGCCAGCGGCCGGGGAGGCAATCAGCCCCAGCATTTT	CASGRGGNQPQHF
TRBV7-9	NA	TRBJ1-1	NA	TGTGCCAGCAGCCCTCGGGGCAGGGGAGCGAACACTGAAGCTTTCTTT	CASSPRGRGANTEAFF
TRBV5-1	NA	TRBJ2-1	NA	TGCGCCAGCAGCTTAGTCGACGGGCCGACTTACAATGAGCAGTTCTTC	CASSLVDGPTYNEQFF
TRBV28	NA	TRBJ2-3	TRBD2	TGTGCCAGCAGTTTAATAACGGGAGGTGGGGGAGATACGCAGTATTTT	CASSLITGGGGDTQYF
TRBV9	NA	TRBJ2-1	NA	TGTGCCAGCAGCGTAGGAGGGGAAAACAATGAGCAGTTCTTC	CASSVGGENNEQFF
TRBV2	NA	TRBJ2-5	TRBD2	TGTGCCGGTAGCGGGAGGGCCTTTGAGACCCAGTACTTC	CAGSGRAFETQYF
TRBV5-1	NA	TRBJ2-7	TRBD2	TGCGCCAGCACCGGACTAGCGGGAGGCTACGAGCAGTACTTC	CASTGLAGGYEQYF
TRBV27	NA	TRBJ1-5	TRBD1	TGTGCCAGCAGTTTATTGGGGACAGGGGATAGCAATCAGCCCCAGCATTTT	CASSLLGTGDSNQPQHF
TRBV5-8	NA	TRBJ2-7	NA	TGTGCCAGCAGCTTGGGCCAGGGAGGCTACGAGCAGTACTTC	CASSLGQGGYEQYF
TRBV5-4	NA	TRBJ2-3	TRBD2	TGTGCCAGCAGCCCCAGCGGGAGCGGGGCAGATACGCAGTATTTT	CASSPSGSGADTQYF
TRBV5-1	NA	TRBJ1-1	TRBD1	TGCGCCAGCAGCTCGGACAGGTCCAGGACTGAAGCTTTCTTT	CASSSDRSRTEAFF
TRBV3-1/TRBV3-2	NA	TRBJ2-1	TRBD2	TGTGCCAGCAGCCAACTTGCAGGGCTAGCGGGCGAGCAGTTCTTC	CASSQLAGLAGEQFF
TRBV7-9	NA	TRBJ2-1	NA	TGTGCCAGCATTTTCCCCGGAGGAAGCTCCTACAATGAGCAGTTCTTC	CASIFPGGSSYNEQFF
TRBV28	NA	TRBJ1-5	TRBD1	TGTGCCAGCAGTTTTTCCCCCCCGACAGGGGGTATGGATCAGCCCCAGCATTTT	CASSFSPPTGGMDQPQHF
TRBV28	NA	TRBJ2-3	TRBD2	TGTGCCAGCACCCCTCCTGGACTAGGTCGTCCAGATACGCAGTATTTT	CASTPPGLGRPDTQYF
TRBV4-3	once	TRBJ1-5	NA	TGCGCCAGCAGCCAAGATATTGGGACTGATCAGCCCCAGCATTTT	CASSQDIGTDQPQHF
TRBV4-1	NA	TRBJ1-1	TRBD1	TGCGCCAGCAGCCCGGCCAGGGGGTACACTGAAGCTTTCTTT	CASSPARGYTEAFF
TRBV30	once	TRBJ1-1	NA	TGTGCCTCCGATCGTGGGAAGAACACTGAAGCTTTCTTT	CASDRGKNTEAFF
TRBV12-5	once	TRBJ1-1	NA	TGTGCTAGTGGTTTGAGGGCCAGAAACACTGAAGCTTTCTTT	CASGLRARNTEAFF
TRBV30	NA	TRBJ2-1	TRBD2	TGTGCCTGGATGACTAGCGGGAGCCCACATGAGCAGTTCTTC	CAWMTSGSPHEQFF
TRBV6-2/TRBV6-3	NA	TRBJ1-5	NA	TGTGCCAGCAGTTCGGGCCGGCCGCACGCAAAGGGGAGCAATCAGCCCCAGCATTTT	CASSSGRPHAKGSNQPQHF
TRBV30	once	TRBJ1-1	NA	TGTGCCTGGAACTCTGCGGGACCCTCCGCTTTCTTT	CAWNSAGPSAFF
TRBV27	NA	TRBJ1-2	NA	TGTGCCAGCAGTCCGAGAGGGGCCTCTAACTATGGCTACACCTTC	CASSPRGASNYGYTF
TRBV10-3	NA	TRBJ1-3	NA	TGTGCCATCAGTGGGCAGGCTCACTCTGGAAACACCATATATTTT	CAISGQAHSGNTIYF
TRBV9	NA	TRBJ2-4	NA	TGTGCCAGCAGCCCTCCAGGCGGGGCCCAGTACTTC	CASSPPGGAQYF
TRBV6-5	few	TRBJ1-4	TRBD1	TGTGCCAGCAAGAAGACAGGGGGCAGGGAAAAACTGTTTTTT	CASKKTGGREKLFF
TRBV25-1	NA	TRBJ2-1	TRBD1	TGTGCCAGCCCGACAGGGCCGTCGGATGAGCAGTTCTTC	CASPTGPSDEQFF
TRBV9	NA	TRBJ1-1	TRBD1	TGTGCCAGCAGCGTAGGACAGGGAGGGGAAAACACTGAAGCTTTCTTT	CASSVGQGGENTEAFF
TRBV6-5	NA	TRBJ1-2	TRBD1	TGTGCCAGCAGAGCCACAGGGGGAGCCTATGGCTACACCTTC	CASRATGGAYGYTF
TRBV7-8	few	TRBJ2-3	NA	TGTGCCAGCAGCCATCCATCCAGCACAGATACGCAGTATTTT	CASSHPSSTDTQYF
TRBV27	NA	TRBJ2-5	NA	TGTGCCAGCAGTCACAATCGTGGCCTTCAAGAGACCCAGTACTTC	CASSHNRGLQETQYF